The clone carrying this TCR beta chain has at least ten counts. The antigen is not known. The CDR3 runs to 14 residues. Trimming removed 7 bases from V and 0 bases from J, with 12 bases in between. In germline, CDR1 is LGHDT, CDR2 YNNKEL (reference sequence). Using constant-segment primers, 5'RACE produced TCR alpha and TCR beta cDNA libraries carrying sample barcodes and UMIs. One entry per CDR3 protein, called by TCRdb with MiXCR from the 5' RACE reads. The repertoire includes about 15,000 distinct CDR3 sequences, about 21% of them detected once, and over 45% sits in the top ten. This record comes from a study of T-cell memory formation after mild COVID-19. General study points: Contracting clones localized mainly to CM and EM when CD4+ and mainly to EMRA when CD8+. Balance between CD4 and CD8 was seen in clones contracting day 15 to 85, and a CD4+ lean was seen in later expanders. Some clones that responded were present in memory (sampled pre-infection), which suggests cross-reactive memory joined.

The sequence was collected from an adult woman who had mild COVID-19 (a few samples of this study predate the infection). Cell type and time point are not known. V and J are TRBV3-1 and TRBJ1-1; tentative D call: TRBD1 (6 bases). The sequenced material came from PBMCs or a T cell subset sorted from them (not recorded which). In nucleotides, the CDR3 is TGTGCCAGCAACCACAGGGCATTGAACACTGAAGCTTTCTTT. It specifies CASNHRALNTEAFF.